This T cell receptor (beta chain) was profiled in a study of T cell responses to AZD1222 COVID-19 vaccine. Study results and limitations: Seropositive at baseline were only a handful of AZD1222 recipients. Females outnumbered males among donors, who were mostly white British; clonal diversity was possibly underestimated. Regions left unmutated in variants are reportedly the target of nearly half of spike-specific TCRs.

Regarding this clone: Its specificity is unknown.

Data came from immunoSEQ multiplex PCR; TCRdb stores just in-frame clones and leaves some out. The sample carries about 110,000 clones, approximately 90% recorded once. Germline V gene lookup returns CDR1 MNHEY and CDR2 SMNVEV (reference sequence). This CDR3 region has 13 residues. The V end lost 5 bases, the J end lost 3 bases, and 10 bases lay between the germline ends. The sequence was obtained from an adult in good health. The sample consisted of peripheral blood, taken on day 0 of AZD1222 vaccination. J is TRBJ2-5 and V is TRBV27; D call uncertain. The CDR3 bases are TGTGCCAGCAGTAGCCGTAGGAAAGAGACCCAGTACTTC. Amino acids: CASSSRRKETQYF.